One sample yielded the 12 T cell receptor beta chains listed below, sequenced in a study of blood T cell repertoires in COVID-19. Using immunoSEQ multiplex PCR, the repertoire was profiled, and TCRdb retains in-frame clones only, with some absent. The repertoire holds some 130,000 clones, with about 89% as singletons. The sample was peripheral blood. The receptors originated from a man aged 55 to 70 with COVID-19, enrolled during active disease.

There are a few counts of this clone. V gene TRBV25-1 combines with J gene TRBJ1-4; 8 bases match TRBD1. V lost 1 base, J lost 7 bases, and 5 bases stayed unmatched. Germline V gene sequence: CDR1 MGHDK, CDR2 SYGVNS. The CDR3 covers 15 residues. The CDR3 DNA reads TGTGCCAGCAGTGAATCGCAGGGGGCGCGTGAAAAACTGTTTTTT. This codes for CASSESQGAREKLFF.

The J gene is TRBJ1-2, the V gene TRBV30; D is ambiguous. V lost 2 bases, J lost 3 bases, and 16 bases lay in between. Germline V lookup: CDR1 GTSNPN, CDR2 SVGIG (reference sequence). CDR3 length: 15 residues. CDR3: CAWSWTAGGYYGYTF. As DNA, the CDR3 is TGTGCCTGGAGTTGGACCGCCGGAGGGTACTATGGCTACACCTTC.

The CDR3 DNA is TGTGCCAGCAGCCATCGCGGGATCGAAACCGGGGAGCTGTTTTTT. Residues: CASSHRGIETGELFF. The rearrangement uses TRBV11-1 and TRBJ2-2; D possibly corresponds to TRBD2 (6 bases). Trimming took off 5 bases at V and 5 bases at J, with 15 bases between the two ends. This CDR3 is 15 amino acids long. Per the germline V gene, CDR1 is SGHAT and CDR2 is FQDESV (reference sequence).

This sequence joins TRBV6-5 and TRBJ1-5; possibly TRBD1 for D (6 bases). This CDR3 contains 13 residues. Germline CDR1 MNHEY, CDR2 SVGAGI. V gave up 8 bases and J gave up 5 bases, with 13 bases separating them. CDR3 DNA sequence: TGTGCCAGCGGCGGGGGCGCGTATCAGCCCCAGCATTTT. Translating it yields CASGGGAYQPQHF.

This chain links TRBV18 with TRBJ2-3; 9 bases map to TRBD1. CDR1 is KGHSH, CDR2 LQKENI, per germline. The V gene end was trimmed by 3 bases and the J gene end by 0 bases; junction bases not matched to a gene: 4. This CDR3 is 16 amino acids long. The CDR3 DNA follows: TGTGCCAGCTCACCTATTGACAGGGGGAGCACAGATACGCAGTATTTT. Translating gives CASSPIDRGSTDTQYF.

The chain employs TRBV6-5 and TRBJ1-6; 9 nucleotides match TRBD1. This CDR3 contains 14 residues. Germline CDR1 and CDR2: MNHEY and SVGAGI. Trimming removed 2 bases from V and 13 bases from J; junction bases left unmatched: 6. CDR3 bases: TGTGCCAGCAGTTACAGGACAGGGGAGACCCCCCTCCACTTT. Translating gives CASSYRTGETPLHF.

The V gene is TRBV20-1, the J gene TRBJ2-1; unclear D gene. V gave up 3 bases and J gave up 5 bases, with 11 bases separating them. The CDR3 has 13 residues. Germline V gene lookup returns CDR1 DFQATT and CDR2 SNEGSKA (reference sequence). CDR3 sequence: CSASPSSNNEQFF. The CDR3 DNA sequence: TGCAGTGCTAGTCCCTCAAGCAACAATGAGCAGTTCTTC.

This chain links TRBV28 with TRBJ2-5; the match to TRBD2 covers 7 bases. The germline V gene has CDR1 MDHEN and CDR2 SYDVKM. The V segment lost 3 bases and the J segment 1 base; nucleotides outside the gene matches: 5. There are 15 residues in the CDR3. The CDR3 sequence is CASSFTGGPQETQYF. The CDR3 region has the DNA TGTGCCAGCAGTTTTACGGGGGGACCCCAAGAGACCCAGTACTTC.

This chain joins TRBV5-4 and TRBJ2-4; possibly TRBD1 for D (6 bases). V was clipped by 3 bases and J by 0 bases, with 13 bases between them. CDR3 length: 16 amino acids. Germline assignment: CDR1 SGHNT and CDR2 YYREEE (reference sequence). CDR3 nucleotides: TGTGCCAGCAGCTCGAGACAGGTTGAAGCCAAAAACATTCAGTACTTC. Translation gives CASSSRQVEAKNIQYF.

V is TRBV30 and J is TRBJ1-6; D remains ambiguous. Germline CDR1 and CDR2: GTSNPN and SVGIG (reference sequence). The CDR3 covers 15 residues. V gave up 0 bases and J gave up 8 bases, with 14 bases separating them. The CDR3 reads CAWSVDWTGYSPLHF. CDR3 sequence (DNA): TGTGCCTGGAGTGTCGACTGGACGGGGTATTCACCCCTCCACTTT.

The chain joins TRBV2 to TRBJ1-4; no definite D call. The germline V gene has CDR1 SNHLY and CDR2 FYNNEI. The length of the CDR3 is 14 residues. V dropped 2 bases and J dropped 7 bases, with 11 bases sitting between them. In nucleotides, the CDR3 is TGTGCCAGCAGTGAAAGGTGGGGAGGTGAAAAACTGTTTTTT. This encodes CASSERWGGEKLFF.

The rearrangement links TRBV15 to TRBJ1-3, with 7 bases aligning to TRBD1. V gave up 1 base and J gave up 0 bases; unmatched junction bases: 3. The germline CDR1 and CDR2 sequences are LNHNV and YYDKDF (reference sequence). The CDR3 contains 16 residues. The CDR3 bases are TGTGCCACCAGCAGAGGGGACAGATACTCTGGAAACACCATATATTTT. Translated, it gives CATSRGDRYSGNTIYF.